This paragraph reports one T cell receptor beta chain. The antigen it binds to is not known. The record has no base qualities; no much larger clone is one base away. The CDR3 regions of human TCRbeta chains were analyzed by immunosequencing. In the authors' own workflow: Repertoire TCRs were checked for matches against a reference library of SARS-CoV-2-specific TCRs that had been generated using the MIRA antigen-specificity platform. Breadth meant the fraction of unique TCRs that were SARS-CoV-2-associated, whereas depth meant the fraction of total T cells that were SARS-CoV-2-associated. Using the MIRA data, each spike-specific TCR was mapped to the spike region that the TCR reacts to and placed in a CD4 or CD8 class. Log10-transformed breadth and depth values were compared by one-way ANOVA with Sidak's multiple comparisons tests. TCRdb's version of the immuneACCESS table is confined to in-frame rearrangements and falls short of the full clone set. An unresolved V gene accounts for under half of the shortfall where checked; the remainder is of unknown origin. V and J calls and clone size are as listed in that table; D and trimming were resolved from the DNA. This sample holds roughly 49,000 clones; 65% to 80% were observed only once. Jointly, the top ten make up under 7.5% of the sample.

The V end loses 4 bases and the J end loses 3 bases, and a stretch of 8 bases separates them. The germline V gene (reference sequence) yields LNHDA for CDR1 and SQIVND for CDR2. The CDR3 starts with the cysteine, ends with the phenylalanine, and has 13 residues. The only DNA kept is the CDR3, 39 bases in frame from the first base. The data are from a study of T cell responses to AZD1222 COVID-19 vaccine (dated by TCRdb to the early 2020s). Turning to the overall study: AZD1222 recipients given second doses at about 4 weeks or at about 12 weeks were pooled, since spike-specific TCR depth and breadth were not found to differ between the two schedules. A total of more than 230 trial participants underwent TCR sequencing, of whom some 210 received two doses of AZD1222 and approximately 25 received two doses of the MenACWY control vaccine. Trial participants were enrolled by age into 18-55, 56-69 and 70-plus year subgroups, with around 150, 28 and 57 TCR-sequenced participants respectively. General study outcomes and caveats: After two AZD1222 doses, both the breadth and the depth of spike-specific TCRs were significantly higher than at day 0 and than in MenACWY recipients. Because no samples from the day 14 peak response were available, repertoires could be characterized only after the peak T cell response. Epitopes outside the regions mutated in the B.1.351 and B.1.1.7 variants were reportedly recognized by nearly half of the unique spike-specific TCRs. The vaccine-associated CD4 TCRs covered the entire spike protein, and the dominant responses fell in regions 160-218 and 743-854. Only five to seven AZD1222 recipients were SARS-CoV-2 seropositive at baseline, limiting conclusions about previously exposed vaccinees. Most participants were white British and females outnumbered males, and the authors suggested that clonal diversity may have been underestimated. The 56-69-year group was small, and its depth increase did not reach significance, likely because of low power.

The sample's time point, from its label and the paper: baseline before first vaccination. Vaccinee samples were obtained from the UK trials COV001 and COV002, which included a single-blind randomized controlled phase 2/3 trial of AZD1222 (ChAdOx1 nCoV-19) in healthy adults. Trial participant PBMC samples were collected at day 0 and day 28 after the second dose for TCRbeta chain sequencing. The receptor chain draws on TRBV19 and TRBJ2-3, with the identity of the D gene unclear. The sequence was obtained from an adult in good health. Sequenced material: peripheral blood, taken on day 0 of AZD1222 vaccination. The nucleotide sequence reads as follows: TGTGCCAGTAGTAACACAGATACAGATACGCAGTATTTT. Its protein reads: CASSNTDTDTQYF.